This TCR beta chain derives from a study of T cells in localized non-small cell lung cancer. Study-wide results and limits: For the top 100 tumor clones, a median roughly 56 also appeared in adjacent lung. Highest T cell clonality was seen in uninvolved adjacent lung, surpassing that measured in tumor.

This clone has more than one count but fewer than ten. The target antigen is unknown. Libraries were prepared by immunoSEQ multiplex PCR; TCRdb keeps only in-frame clonotypes and omits some of them. Of 3,300 or so clones listed, roughly 42% are singletons. The starting material was lung tumor tissue, obtained before any cancer treatment. The receptor comes from a male donor at least 60 years old with stage I lung adenocarcinoma.

CDR3 protein: CASSTGTGDGAGYGYTF. The CDR3 coding sequence is TGTGCCAGCAGTACCGGGACAGGGGACGGCGCGGGATATGGCTACACCTTC. This rearrangement joins TRBV6-8 to TRBJ1-2, with 10 bases matching TRBD1. Germline V lookup: CDR1 MNHGY, CDR2 SAAAGT. There are 17 residues in the CDR3. V lost 5 bases to trimming and J lost 5 bases; unmatched junction nucleotides: 14.